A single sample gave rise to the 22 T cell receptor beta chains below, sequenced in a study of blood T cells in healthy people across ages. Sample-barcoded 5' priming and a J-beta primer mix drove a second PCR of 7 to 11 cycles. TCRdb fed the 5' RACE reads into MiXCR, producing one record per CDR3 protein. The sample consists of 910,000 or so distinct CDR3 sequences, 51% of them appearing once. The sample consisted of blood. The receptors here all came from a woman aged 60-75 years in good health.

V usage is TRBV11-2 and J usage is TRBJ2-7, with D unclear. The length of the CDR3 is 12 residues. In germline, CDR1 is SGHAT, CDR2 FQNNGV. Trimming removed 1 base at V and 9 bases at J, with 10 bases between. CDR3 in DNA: TGTGCCAGCAGCTTAGGCCGGCCGGCGCAGTACTTC. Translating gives CASSLGRPAQYF.

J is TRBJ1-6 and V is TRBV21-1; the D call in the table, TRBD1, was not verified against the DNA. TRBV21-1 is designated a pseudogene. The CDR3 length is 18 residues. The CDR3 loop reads CASSNPPGQGLYNSPLHF. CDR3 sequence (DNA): TGTGCCAGCAGCAACCCCCCGGGACAGGGCCTATATAATTCACCCCTCCACTTT.

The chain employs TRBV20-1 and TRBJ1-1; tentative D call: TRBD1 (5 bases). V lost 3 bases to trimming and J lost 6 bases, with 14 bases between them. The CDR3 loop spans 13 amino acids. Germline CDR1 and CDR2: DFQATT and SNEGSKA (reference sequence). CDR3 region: CSASGGGRAEAFF. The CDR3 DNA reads TGCAGTGCTAGTGGGGGGGGACGCGCTGAAGCTTTCTTT.

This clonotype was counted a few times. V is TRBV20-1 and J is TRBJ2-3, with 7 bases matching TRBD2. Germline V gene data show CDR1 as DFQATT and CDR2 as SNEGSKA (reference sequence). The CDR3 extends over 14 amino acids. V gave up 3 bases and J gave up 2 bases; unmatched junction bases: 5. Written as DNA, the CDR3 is TGCAGTGCTAGCGAACTAGCGCCCACAGATACGCAGTATTTT. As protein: CSASELAPTDTQYF.

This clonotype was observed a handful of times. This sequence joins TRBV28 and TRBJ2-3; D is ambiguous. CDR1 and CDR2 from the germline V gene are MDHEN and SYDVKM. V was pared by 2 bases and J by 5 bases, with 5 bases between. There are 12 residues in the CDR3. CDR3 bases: TGTGCCAGCAGTTTAAGGCAAGATACGCAGTATTTT. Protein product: CASSLRQDTQYF.

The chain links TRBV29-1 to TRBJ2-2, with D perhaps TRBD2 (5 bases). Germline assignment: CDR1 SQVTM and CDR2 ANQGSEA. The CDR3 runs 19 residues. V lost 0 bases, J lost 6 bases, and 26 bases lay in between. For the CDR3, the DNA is TGCAGCGTTGAAGAAGGAACTAGTGGGAGTGTGGTCGGGTCCGGGGAGCTGTTTTTT. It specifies CSVEEGTSGSVVGSGELFF.

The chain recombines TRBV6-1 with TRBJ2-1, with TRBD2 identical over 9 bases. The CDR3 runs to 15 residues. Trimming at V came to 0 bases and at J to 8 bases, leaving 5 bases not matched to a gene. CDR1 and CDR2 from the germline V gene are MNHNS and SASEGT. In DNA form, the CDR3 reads TGTGCCAGCAGTGAAGCTAGCGGGGGACGGGATGAGCAGTTCTTC. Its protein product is CASSEASGGRDEQFF.

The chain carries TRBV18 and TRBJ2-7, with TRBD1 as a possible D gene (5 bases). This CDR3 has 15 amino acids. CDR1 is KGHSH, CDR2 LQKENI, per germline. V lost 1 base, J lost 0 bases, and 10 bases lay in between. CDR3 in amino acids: CASSPRAGNSYEQYF. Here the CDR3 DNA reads TGTGCCAGCTCACCACGAGCAGGGAACTCCTACGAGCAGTACTTC.

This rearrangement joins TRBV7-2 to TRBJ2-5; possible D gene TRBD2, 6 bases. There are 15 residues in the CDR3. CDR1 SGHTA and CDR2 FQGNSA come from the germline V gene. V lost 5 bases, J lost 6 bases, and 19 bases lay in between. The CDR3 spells CASSPRDFLSQTQYF. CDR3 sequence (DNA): TGTGCCAGCAGCCCCCGGGACTTCCTTTCCCAGACCCAGTACTTC.

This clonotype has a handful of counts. The DNA for the CDR3 is TGTGCCAGCAGTGGGGACGCTTGGGTGGGGTACCAAGAGACCCAGTACTTC. Protein product: CASSGDAWVGYQETQYF. The chain is built from TRBV12-3 or TRBV12-4 and TRBJ2-5, with D possibly being TRBD1 or TRBD2 (5 bases each). The V end was cut by 5 bases, the J end by 0 bases, with 19 bases between. The CDR3 runs to 17 residues.

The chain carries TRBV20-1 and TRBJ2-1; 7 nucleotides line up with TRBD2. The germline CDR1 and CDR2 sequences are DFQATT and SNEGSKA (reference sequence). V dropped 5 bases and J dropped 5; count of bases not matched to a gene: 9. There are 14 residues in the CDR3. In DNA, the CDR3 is TGCAGTGCTCTCCGCCGGGACTACAACAATGAGCAGTTCTTC. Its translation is CSALRRDYNNEQFF.

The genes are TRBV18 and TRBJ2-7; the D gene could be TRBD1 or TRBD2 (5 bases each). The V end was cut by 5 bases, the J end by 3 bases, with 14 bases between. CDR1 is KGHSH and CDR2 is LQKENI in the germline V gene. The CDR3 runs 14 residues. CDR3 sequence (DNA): TGTGCCAGCTCATCTGACAGTGGGGGCTACGAGCAGTACTTC. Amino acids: CASSSDSGGYEQYF.

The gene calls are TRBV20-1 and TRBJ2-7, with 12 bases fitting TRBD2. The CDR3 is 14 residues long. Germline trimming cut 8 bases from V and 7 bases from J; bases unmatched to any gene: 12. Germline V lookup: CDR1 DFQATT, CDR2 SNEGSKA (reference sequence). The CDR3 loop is CSTPTLAGGREQYF. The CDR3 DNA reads TGCAGTACTCCTACCCTAGCGGGAGGGCGTGAGCAGTACTTC.

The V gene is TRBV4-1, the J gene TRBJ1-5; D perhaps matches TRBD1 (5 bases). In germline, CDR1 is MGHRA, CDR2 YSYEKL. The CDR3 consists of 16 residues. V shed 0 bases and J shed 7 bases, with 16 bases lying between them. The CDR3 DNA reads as TGCGCCAGCAGCCAAGATTGGGGGTCGGGTTGGCAGCCCCAGCATTTT. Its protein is CASSQDWGSGWQPQHF.

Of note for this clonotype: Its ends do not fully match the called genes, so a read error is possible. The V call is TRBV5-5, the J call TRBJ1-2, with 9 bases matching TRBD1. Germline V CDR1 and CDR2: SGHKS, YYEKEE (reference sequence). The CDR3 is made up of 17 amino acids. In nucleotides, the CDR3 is TGTGCCGGCAGCTCCTCAACCCACAGGGGGCACAACTATGGCTACACCTTC. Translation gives CAGSSSTHRGHNYGYTF.

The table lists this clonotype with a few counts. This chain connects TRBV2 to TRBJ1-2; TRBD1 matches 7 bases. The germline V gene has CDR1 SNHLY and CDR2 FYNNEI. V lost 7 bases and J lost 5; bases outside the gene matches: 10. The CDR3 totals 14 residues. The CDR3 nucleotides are TGTGCCAGCACCACCGGGACAGCCCCATATGGCTACACCTTC. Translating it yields CASTTGTAPYGYTF.

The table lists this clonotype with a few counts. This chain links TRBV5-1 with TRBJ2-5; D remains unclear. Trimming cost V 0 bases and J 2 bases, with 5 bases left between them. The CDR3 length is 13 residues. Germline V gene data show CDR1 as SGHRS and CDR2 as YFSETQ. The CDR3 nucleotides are TGCGCCAGCAGCTTGGAGGATCAAGAGACCCAGTACTTC. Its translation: CASSLEDQETQYF.

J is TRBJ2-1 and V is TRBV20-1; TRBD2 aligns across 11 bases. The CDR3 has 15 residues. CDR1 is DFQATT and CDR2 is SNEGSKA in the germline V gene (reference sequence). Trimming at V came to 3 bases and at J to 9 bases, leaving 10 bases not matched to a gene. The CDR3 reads CSASTTSGSVGEQFF. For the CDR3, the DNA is TGCAGTGCTAGTACAACTAGCGGGAGCGTGGGTGAGCAGTTCTTC.

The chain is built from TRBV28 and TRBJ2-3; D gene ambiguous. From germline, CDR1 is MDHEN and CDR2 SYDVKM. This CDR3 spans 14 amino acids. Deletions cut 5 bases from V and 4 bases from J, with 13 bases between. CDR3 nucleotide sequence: TGTGCCAGCAGTCCTTTGGTCGGGTCAGATACGCAGTATTTT. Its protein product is CASSPLVGSDTQYF.

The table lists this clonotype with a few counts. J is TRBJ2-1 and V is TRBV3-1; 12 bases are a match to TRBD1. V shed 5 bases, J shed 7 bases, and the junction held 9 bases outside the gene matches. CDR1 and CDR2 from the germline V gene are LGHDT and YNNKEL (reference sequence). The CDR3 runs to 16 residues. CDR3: CASSYRDRGRVNEQFF. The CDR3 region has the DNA TGTGCCAGCAGCTACCGGGACAGGGGGCGCGTAAATGAGCAGTTCTTC.

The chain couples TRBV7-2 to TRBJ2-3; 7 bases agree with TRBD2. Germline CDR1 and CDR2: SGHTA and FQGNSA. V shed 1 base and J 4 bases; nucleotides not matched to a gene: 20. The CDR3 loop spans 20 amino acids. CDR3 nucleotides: TGTGCCAGCAGCTTAGTAGGCCTGTCTTTCGGGGGAGGGCGGGCAGATACGCAGTATTTT. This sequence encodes CASSLVGLSFGGGRADTQYF.

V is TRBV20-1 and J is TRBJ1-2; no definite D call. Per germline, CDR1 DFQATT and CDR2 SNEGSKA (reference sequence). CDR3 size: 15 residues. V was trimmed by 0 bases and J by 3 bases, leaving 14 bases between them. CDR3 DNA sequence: TGCAGTGCTAGAGATCAAGCGCGTTCTCACTATGGCTACACCTTC. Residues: CSARDQARSHYGYTF.